This entry concerns a single TCR beta chain. Its antigen specificity is not known. Base-call qualities are not available, and no considerably larger clone is one nucleotide away. In the same sample, other DNA sequences code for this CDR3. The sample comes from a study of shared clonotypes between healthy human individuals (dated by TCRdb to 2020 to 2021). Background on the whole study: The cohort comprised a couple of women and a few men aged 18 to 49 years. To estimate repertoire size and how much clonotypes are shared between individuals, the study performed deep sequencing of blood TCR repertoires from roughly five healthy adults. For each donor, CD4 naive and CD4 memory were each run on three plates, CD8 naive on two plates, and CD8 memory on one plate. Per donor, leukapheresis produced somewhere between about 0.94 and 10 billion PBMCs. Libraries were prepared and TCR repertoires were sequenced by different laboratories using diverse techniques, in order to increase sequencing depth and limit assay-specific biases. What the authors observed across the whole study: Larger estimated clonotype richness was generally found for naive subsets than for memory subsets. Clonotypes shared by all four sorted-subset donors showed higher generation probabilities than non-shared clonotypes. Pairwise subsampling indicated that sequencing depth was expected to affect the degree of clonotype sharing among donors. Incomplete sequencing was indicated by rarefaction of sorted-subset datasets, despite the large sequencing depth. When a few donors were compared, the shared fraction of clonotypes was 5% to 6.5% for naive CD4, 3% to 4% for naive CD8, 2.3% for memory CD4, and about 0.36% for memory CD8. Because the study included only a small number of donors, the genetic and exposure-history diversity represented was limited. Only blood was sampled, and tissue TCR repertoires likely differ from those in blood.

Looking up the germline V gene (reference sequence) yields CDR1 GTSNPN and CDR2 SVGIG. V is clipped by 0 bases and J by 1 base, and the sequence between their germline boundaries is 6 bases long. Counted from cysteine to phenylalanine, this CDR3 has 13 amino acids. Just the 39-base CDR3 DNA is kept, in frame starting at base 1. Using the deep immunoSEQ assay, multiplex PCR amplified TCR CDR3 regions from genomic DNA. Genomic DNA extracted from each cell subset was distributed evenly over all wells of several immunoSEQ 96-well plates, and each plate served as one replicate. For sorted subsets, each replicate PCR was loaded with about 0.2 ug genomic DNA, equivalent to 30,000 to 35,000 T cell genomes. Purified libraries were measured with a Qubit 3.0 fluorometer, size-checked on a Bioanalyzer 2100, and measured again with the KAPA Library Quantification kit. A separate single-read 150-cycle Illumina NextSeq 550 flow cell was used to sequence each immunoSEQ 96-well plate. Turning to the authors' computational methods: Because the immunoSEQ output held only junctional sequences and lacked quality scores, the filtering could not match the filtering applied to full-length reads. Sequences were annotated with PyIR, a Python wrapper for IgBLAST v1.9, and V/J genes and CDR3 were assigned using IMGT germline references. Reads were filtered out if the reads had weak V/J assignments (E-value above 1e-6), no CDR3, stop codons, out-of-frame junctions, or ambiguous translated residues. V3J clonotypes were defined as sequences sharing the same inferred V gene, J gene, and CDR3 amino acid sequence. The percentage overlap between two repertoires was calculated by dividing the number of shared unique clonotypes by the size of the smaller repertoire. Richness of each repertoire was evaluated using RTK rarefaction, the Chao1 estimator, and Recon v2.1 estimates of unobserved clonotypes. OLGA was used to compute generation probabilities for all TCRbeta clonotypes that the gDNA method yielded from a few donors. The clones in this table, taken by TCRdb from immuneACCESS, are in-frame only. Not every clone is retained; where verified, under half of the shortfall comes from an unresolved V gene, and the cause of the rest is unknown. The V and J calls and the clone size are those of that table, but D and trimming were determined from the DNA. The sample contains more than 2 million clones, 95% of them found a single time. Over 0.1% of the sample is in the top ten clones.

Donors were healthy HIV-negative adults with no recently reported acute infections or vaccinations. Every donor was a Caucasian adult residing in Nashville, Tennessee, USA. CD4+ T cells were enriched by magnetic negative selection, after which naive cells were positively selected on CD45RA and the negative fraction was taken as the memory subset. Blood was obtained by leukapheresis, after which PBMCs were separated by Ficoll-Histopaque density gradient centrifugation and cryopreserved in liquid nitrogen vapor phase. Purity and quantity of every magnetically sorted T cell population were checked by analytical flow cytometry. Each sorted fraction had its genomic DNA isolated and then quantified by UV absorbance on a Nanodrop 2000c.

This clonotype originated in a man younger than 30 in good health. Input material: naive CD4+ T cells sorted from blood. The cell subset or site label here, explained by the study, means: CD45RA+ positively selected. The sequence links TRBV30 to TRBJ1-1; the D gene is not confidently resolved. CDR3 protein: CAWSVQENTEAFF. Read as DNA, the sequence is TGTGCCTGGAGTGTACAAGAGAACACTGAAGCTTTCTTT.